The T cell receptor (beta chain) under discussion was sequenced for a study of control samples from healthy donors and cancer patients. This clone was seen more than once but under ten times. Trimming stripped 4 bases from V and 7 bases from J, with 14 bases between. This CDR3 is built from 15 residues. CDR1 and CDR2 (germline): MNHEY, SVGAGI. Repertoires were generated with immunoSEQ multiplex PCR, while TCRdb's copy carries only in-frame clones and drops some. This sample has about 100,000 clones; about nine tenths occur once, and the top ten carry 2.5% to 3.5%. The chain joins TRBV6-5 to TRBJ1-6; D is unclear. Sample: blood. The receptor's source is a human donor in good health. The donor label of this sample is uncertain. CDR3 sequence (DNA): TGTGCCAGCAGTTCGACGGGGTTTAGCAATTCACCCCTCCACTTT. Translation gives CASSSTGFSNSPLHF.